This entry lists 18 T cell receptor beta chains sequenced from one sample in a study of blood T cell repertoires in COVID-19. Using immunoSEQ multiplex PCR, the repertoire was profiled, and TCRdb retains in-frame clones only, with some absent. The sample includes about 49,000 clones, around 84% seen only once; the top ten take roughly 1.6%. The sequencing sample was made of peripheral blood. The receptors shown here come from a man between 50 and 59 years old with acute or convalescent COVID-19.

The chain couples TRBV7-9 to TRBJ2-3; 7 nucleotides agree with TRBD2. The V gene end was trimmed by 11 bases and the J gene end by 2 bases; junction bases not matched to a gene: 4. This CDR3 contains 12 residues. In germline, CDR1 is SEHNR, CDR2 FQNEAQ (reference sequence). CDR3 residues: CAVTSATDTQYF. CDR3 nucleotides: TGTGCCGTTACTAGCGCCACAGATACGCAGTATTTT. Complete variable domain (other parts from reference TRBV7-9 and TRBJ2-3): DTGVSQNPRHKITKRGQNVTFRCDPISEHNRLYWYRQTLGQGPEFLTYFQNEAQLEKSRLLSDRFSAERPKGSFSTLEIQRTEQGDSAMYLCAVTSATDTQYFGPGTRLTVL.

This chain links TRBV2 with TRBJ2-5; 11 bases agree with TRBD2. The germline V gene encodes CDR1 SNHLY and CDR2 FYNNEI. The V segment lost 8 bases and the J segment 6 bases; nucleotides outside the gene matches: 17. The CDR3 loop spans 17 amino acids. CDR3 nucleotides: TGTGCCAGCTTCCGAGCAGTAGCGGGAGGGGCTGGGAAGACCCAGTACTTC. Protein: CASFRAVAGGAGKTQYF.

The V gene is TRBV30, the J gene TRBJ1-5; 9 bases are a match to TRBD1. V was clipped by 0 bases and J by 3 bases; unmatched bases: 6. Germline lookup yields CDR1 GTSNPN and CDR2 SVGIG (reference sequence). This CDR3 has 16 residues. In DNA, the CDR3 is TGTGCCTGGAGTGTACCAGACAGGGGGATCAATCAGCCCCAGCATTTT. It encodes CAWSVPDRGINQPQHF.

The chain uses TRBV24-1 and TRBJ1-5, with 12 bases identical to TRBD1. The CDR3 consists of 16 residues. CDR1 is KGHDR and CDR2 is SFDVKD in the germline V gene. J lost 6 bases, V lost 4 bases, and 6 bases had no gene match. For the CDR3, the DNA is TGTGCCACCAGTGACACCGGGACAGGGGGCGGTCAGCCCCAGCATTTT. This codes for CATSDTGTGGGQPQHF.

This clone has just one count. The V call is TRBV2, the J call TRBJ2-7, with 9 positions matching TRBD2. The CDR3 runs 15 residues. With V trimmed by 7 bases and J by 6 bases, 13 bases remained unmatched. Per the germline V gene, CDR1 is SNHLY and CDR2 is FYNNEI. For the CDR3, the DNA is TGTGCCAGCAAGCAAGTAGCGGGAGCGACTAGCGAGCAGTACTTC. Its protein is CASKQVAGATSEQYF. The whole variable domain, filled in from reference TRBV2 and TRBJ2-7, reads EPEVTQTPSHQVTQMGQEVILRCVPISNHLYFYWYRQILGQKVEFLVSFYNNEISEKSEIFDDQFSVERPDGSNFTLKIRSTKLEDSAMYFCASKQVAGATSEQYFGPGTRLTVT.

This chain connects TRBV6-2 or TRBV6-3 to TRBJ2-6, with 9 bases matching TRBD1. The CDR3 totals 18 residues. Germline trimming cut 4 bases from V and 2 bases from J; bases unmatched to any gene: 9. CDR1 is MNHEY and CDR2 is SVGEGT in the germline V gene. CDR3 residues: CASSLQGAFLTGANVLTF. In DNA form, the CDR3 reads TGTGCCAGCAGTTTACAGGGGGCATTTTTGACTGGGGCCAACGTCCTGACTTTC.

This chain uses TRBV14 with TRBJ2-7; D possibly corresponds to TRBD1 (6 bases). Trimming stripped 4 bases from V and 4 bases from J, with 17 bases between. The length of the CDR3 is 15 residues. Germline CDR1 SGHDN, CDR2 FVKESK. Here the CDR3 reads CASSRIMGARYEQYF. For the CDR3, the DNA is TGTGCCAGCAGCCGAATTATGGGGGCGCGTTACGAGCAGTACTTC.

The chain has TRBV19 and TRBJ1-5; D perhaps matches TRBD1 (5 bases). Trimming left V 6 bases short and J 5 bases short, with 11 bases between. CDR1 is LNHDA, CDR2 SQIVND, per germline (reference sequence). The CDR3 loop spans 13 amino acids. As DNA, the CDR3 is TGTGCCAGTAGGACAGATTTTTATCAGCCCCAGCATTTT. Translation gives CASRTDFYQPQHF.

The J gene is TRBJ2-5, the V gene TRBV7-2; possibly TRBD1 for D (6 bases). V was shortened by 5 bases and J by 5 bases, with 15 bases between the two germline ends. The CDR3 runs to 14 residues. Germline V gene lookup returns CDR1 SGHTA and CDR2 FQGNSA. The CDR3 coding sequence is TGTGCCAGCAGCCCCAAAACAGGGACGGAGACCCAGTACTTC. It encodes CASSPKTGTETQYF.

Notes on this clone: One end of the junction does not line up with germline, which may come from a read error. This rearrangement joins TRBV7-2 to TRBJ1-1; TRBD1 might be the D (6 bases). Germline V lookup: CDR1 SGHTA, CDR2 FQGNSA. This CDR3 region has 15 residues. The CDR3 DNA reads TGTGCCAGCAGCCTAGCAGGGGATGTATACACTGAAGCTTTCTTT. Its translation is CASSLAGDVYTEAFF.

This rearrangement joins TRBV28 to TRBJ2-7, with D perhaps TRBD1 (6 bases). The V end lost 4 bases, the J end lost 3 bases, and 13 bases lay between the germline ends. This CDR3 region has 14 residues. CDR1 MDHEN and CDR2 SYDVKM come from the germline V gene. The CDR3 DNA reads TGTGCCAGCAGTTGGAGGACAGAGGTCTACGAGCAGTACTTC. It yields the protein CASSWRTEVYEQYF.

The chain joins TRBV11-2 to TRBJ2-7; no reliable D call. Trimming removed 5 bases from V and 2 bases from J, with 4 bases in between. CDR1 is SGHAT and CDR2 is FQNNGV in the germline V gene. The CDR3 loop spans 11 amino acids. CDR3 sequence (DNA): TGTGCCAGCAGCCACACCTACGAGCAGTACTTC. Protein: CASSHTYEQYF.

The chain combines TRBV3-1 (or the pseudogene TRBV3-2) with TRBJ2-1; TRBD2 is a possible D gene (5 bases). The CDR3 is 17 residues long. V lost 2 bases and J 0 bases, leaving 14 bases between the germline ends. The germline gives CDR1 LGHDT, CDR2 YNNKEL (reference sequence). The CDR3, as DNA: TGTGCCAGCAGCCAACCATCCAGCGGTTACTCCTACAATGAGCAGTTCTTC. The encoded protein is CASSQPSSGYSYNEQFF.

The chain employs TRBV4-1 and TRBJ1-4, with TRBD1 identical over 7 bases. CDR1 MGHRA and CDR2 YSYEKL come from the germline V gene. This CDR3 region has 19 residues. V shed 5 bases and J 0 bases; nucleotides not matched to a gene: 15. The DNA of the CDR3 is TGCGCCAGCAGCACCCGGGACAGTCTAAGAATCGCAACTAATGAAAAACTGTTTTTT. Translated: CASSTRDSLRIATNEKLFF.

The genes are TRBV9 and TRBJ2-1, with 7 positions matching TRBD2. The CDR3 is 16 amino acids. Germline lookup yields CDR1 SGDLS and CDR2 YYNGEE. J gave up 7 bases and V 0 bases, and 10 bases lay outside the gene matches. Written as DNA, the CDR3 is TGTGCCAGCAGCGTAGCGAGCGGGGCCCTGGGGAATGAGCAGTTCTTC. The encoded protein is CASSVASGALGNEQFF.

The table lists this clone with a count of one. The chain uses TRBV9 and TRBJ2-3; D might be TRBD2 (6 bases). Looked up from germline, CDR1 is SGDLS and CDR2 is YYNGEE. CDR3 length: 15 amino acids. The ends were cut back, 0 bases at V and 2 bases at J, with 10 bases in the middle. DNA of the CDR3: TGTGCCAGCAGCGTAGGCGGGGCCTACACAGATACGCAGTATTTT. Protein: CASSVGGAYTDTQYF.

This clone was counted only a few times. The V gene is TRBV19, the J gene TRBJ1-3; 7 bases align to TRBD1. Trimming cost V 3 bases and J 0 bases; bases outside gene matches: 5. CDR3 length: 16 residues. Germline V gives CDR1 LNHDA, CDR2 SQIVND (reference sequence). The CDR3: CASSMDRRTSGNTIYF. CDR3 DNA sequence: TGTGCCAGTAGTATGGACAGGCGAACCTCTGGAAACACCATATATTTT.

V usage is TRBV5-1 and J usage is TRBJ2-7, with D maybe TRBD2 (5 bases). The CDR3 loop spans 16 amino acids. CDR1 and CDR2 from the germline V gene are SGHRS and YFSETQ. V was pared by 3 bases and J by 2 bases, with 18 bases between. The CDR3 protein is CASSSYVTRTPYEQYF. CDR3 DNA sequence: TGCGCCAGCAGCTCCTATGTTACAAGGACTCCCTACGAGCAGTACTTC. Drawing the rest from reference TRBV5-1 and TRBJ2-7, the complete variable domain is KAGVTQTPRYLIKTRGQQVTLSCSPISGHRSVSWYQQTPGQGLQFLFEYFSETQRNKGNFPGRFSGRQFSNSRSEMNVSTLELGDSALYLCASSSYVTRTPYEQYFGPGTRLTVT.